A selection of T cell receptor beta chains follows, all from one sample in a study of long-term antiretroviral therapy in people with HIV. Profiled with immunoSEQ multiplex PCR; TCRdb holds only in-frame clones, not every one. The repertoire includes 17,000 or so clones, around 95% of them detected once, and 1.1% to 1.5% sits in the top ten. The specimen was unsorted PBMCs, collected around 10 years after starting antiretroviral therapy. The receptors were sampled from a man aged 25-45 years with HIV. The CDR3 runs from the conserved cysteine through the conserved F or W. D genes are given only for firm matches. Size is omitted from some rows. Given values are once, few, many or a class for expanded clones.

.,TRBD1,TRBV6-5,TRBJ1-5,CASRGQGSFNQPQHF,TGTGCCAGCAGGGGACAGGGGTCATTCAATCAGCCCCAGCATTTT
.,TRBD1,TRBV5-1,TRBJ2-2,CASSFSPDRVAGELFF,TGCGCCAGCAGCTTCTCCCCAGACAGGGTAGCCGGGGAGCTGTTTTTT
.,.,TRBV18,TRBJ1-5,CASSPNAGGGQPQHF,TGTGCCAGCTCACCTAACGCAGGCGGGGGCCAGCCCCAGCATTTT
.,.,TRBV30,TRBJ1-2,CAWSEDNYGYTF,TGTGCCTGGAGTGAGGATAACTATGGCTACACCTTC
.,TRBD1,TRBV5-6,TRBJ2-7,CASSLGQGPSYEQYF,TGTGCCAGCAGCTTGGGACAGGGGCCCTCCTACGAGCAGTACTTC
.,.,TRBV27,TRBJ2-5,CASSRLGVKHQETQYF,TGTGCCAGCAGTCGCCTCGGGGTGAAACATCAAGAGACCCAGTACTTC
.,TRBD1,TRBV4-1,TRBJ1-2,CASSQLQGALNYGYTF,TGCGCCAGCAGCCAGTTACAGGGGGCCCTTAACTATGGCTACACCTTC
.,.,TRBV5-1,TRBJ2-1,CASTRQLGNEQFF,TGCGCCAGCACAAGACAGCTTGGCAATGAGCAGTTCTTC
.,.,TRBV5-1,TRBJ2-3,CASSLGANGPTDTQYF,TGCGCCAGCAGCTTGGGGGCTAACGGTCCCACAGATACGCAGTATTTT
.,.,TRBV2,TRBJ1-5,CASSEWGRDQPQHF,TGTGCCAGCAGTGAATGGGGTAGGGATCAGCCCCAGCATTTT
.,.,TRBV6-5,TRBJ2-6,CASSYSAGDGANVLTF,TGTGCCAGCAGTTACTCCGCCGGGGATGGGGCCAACGTCCTGACTTTC
.,TRBD1,TRBV7-9,TRBJ1-6,CASIPAGGNSPLHF,TGTGCCAGCATCCCGGCAGGGGGAAATTCACCCCTCCACTTT
.,TRBD1,TRBV5-6,TRBJ1-2,CASSPIPGQGNYGYTF,TGTGCCAGCAGCCCAATCCCGGGACAGGGTAACTATGGCTACACCTTC
.,.,TRBV2,TRBJ2-2,CASRREAGELFF,TGTGCCAGCCGCAGGGAGGCCGGGGAGCTGTTTTTT
.,.,TRBV7-9,TRBJ1-6,CASSSGRTNSPLHF,TGTGCCAGCAGCTCAGGACGGACCAATTCACCCCTCCACTTT
.,.,TRBV18,TRBJ2-4,CASSPRDTRNIQYF,TGTGCCAGCTCACCACGGGACACCAGAAACATTCAGTACTTC
.,.,TRBV6-4,TRBJ2-2,CASSSQRAGELFF,TGTGCCAGCAGTTCCCAAAGAGCCGGGGAGCTGTTTTTT
once,.,TRBV11-2,TRBJ1-5,CASSPGGNQPQHF,TGTGCCAGCAGCCCTGGGGGCAATCAGCCCCAGCATTTT
.,.,TRBV30,TRBJ2-2,CAWSVYPLNPGELFF,TGTGCCTGGAGTGTATACCCCCTCAATCCCGGGGAGCTGTTTTTT
.,TRBD1,TRBV5-1,TRBJ2-7,CASSKRQGAVSSYEQYF,TGCGCCAGCAGCAAGCGACAGGGGGCCGTTAGCTCCTACGAGCAGTACTTC
.,.,TRBV18,TRBJ2-1,CASSPPSGTYNEQFF,TGTGCCAGCTCACCACCGTCAGGGACCTACAATGAGCAGTTCTTC
.,.,TRBV7-3,TRBJ2-3,CASSTQGGTDTQYF,TGTGCCAGCAGCACACAGGGTGGCACAGATACGCAGTATTTT
.,.,TRBV5-5,TRBJ1-6,CASSLAGNSPLHF,TGTGCCAGCAGCTTGGCAGGGAATTCACCCCTCCACTTT
.,TRBD1,TRBV18,TRBJ1-6,CASSPEGQGSPLHF,TGTGCCAGCTCACCAGAGGGACAGGGTTCACCCCTCCACTTT
.,TRBD1,TRBV30,TRBJ1-2,CAWMRGHSYGYTF,TGTGCCTGGATGAGGGGGCATAGCTATGGCTACACCTTC
.,.,TRBV4-1,TRBJ1-6,CASSQEENSPLHF,TGCGCCAGCAGCCAAGAAGAGAATTCACCCCTCCACTTT
.,TRBD1,TRBV19,TRBJ1-5,CASSMKGATYQPQHF,TGTGCCAGTAGTATGAAGGGGGCAACGTATCAGCCCCAGCATTTT
once,.,TRBV4-2,TRBJ1-1,CASSQDTDGPEAFF,TGTGCCAGCAGCCAAGATACGGATGGACCTGAAGCTTTCTTT
.,TRBD1,TRBV18,TRBJ1-6,CASSPTQNRGSYNSPLHF,TGTGCCAGCTCACCGACCCAAAACAGGGGCTCCTATAATTCACCCCTCCACTTT
.,TRBD1,TRBV5-1,TRBJ1-2,CASSRDRVLSNYGYTF,TGCGCCAGCAGCCGGGACAGGGTCCTTTCTAACTATGGCTACACCTTC
.,.,TRBV7-2,TRBJ2-5,CASSLGGDSETQYF,TGTGCCAGCAGCTTAGGGGGGGACAGTGAAACCCAGTACTTC
.,TRBD1,TRBV10-3,TRBJ2-2,CAISGDRGDTGELFF,TGTGCCATCAGTGGGGACAGGGGTGACACCGGGGAGCTGTTTTTT
.,.,TRBV7-2,TRBJ2-3,CASSLKRGDTQYF,TGTGCCAGCAGCTTAAAGAGGGGAGATACGCAGTATTTT
.,TRBD1,TRBV2,TRBJ1-3,CASRRQGADTIYF,TGTGCCAGCAGGCGACAGGGGGCAGACACCATATATTTT
.,.,TRBV6-1,TRBJ2-2,CASSRDGYTGELFF,TGTGCCAGCAGTAGGGACGGATACACCGGGGAGCTGTTTTTT
.,.,TRBV19,TRBJ1-4,CASRSHEKLFF,TGTGCCAGTAGGTCCCATGAAAAACTGTTTTTT
.,.,TRBV2,TRBJ2-7,CASSEQGRGNIYEQYF,TGTGCCAGCAGTGAACAGGGCAGGGGAAATATCTACGAGCAGTACTTC
.,.,TRBV28,TRBJ1-2,CASSFERAGYGYTF,TGTGCCAGCAGTTTCGAGAGGGCAGGCTATGGCTACACCTTC
.,.,TRBV11-2,TRBJ2-5,CASSLGETQYF,TGTGCCAGCAGCTTGGGAGAGACCCAGTACTTC
.,TRBD1,TRBV5-1,TRBJ2-7,CASSLARTGSPYEQYF,TGCGCCAGCAGCTTGGCCCGGACAGGTTCCCCCTACGAGCAGTACTTC
.,.,TRBV6-1,TRBJ2-3,CATQTSTDTQYF,TGTGCCACCCAAACTAGCACAGATACGCAGTATTTT